These 11 T cell receptor beta chains came from one sample sequenced in a study of human T cells and chemical hapten exposure. The sample's time point: patch test 1, 2 weeks after DPC sensitization. This sample's treatment: therapeutic diphenylcyclopropenone sensitization with weekly scalp DPC. TCRdb fed the RACE reads into MiXCR, producing one record per CDR3 protein. Of about 13,000 distinct CDR3 sequences listed, around 17% are singletons. The sample was whole blood, taken in connection with sensitization to the hapten diphenylcyclopropenone (DPC). All receptors derive from a woman aged 25 to 39 with alopecia areata. Some clones in this sample may be carry-over from other donors' samples.

This clonotype has ten or more counts. The chain couples TRBV12-3 or TRBV12-4 to TRBJ1-6, with TRBD1 as a possible D gene (6 bases). The V and J ends lost 1 base and 7 bases respectively, with 17 bases between them. CDR3 length equals 17 residues. CDR3 protein: CASSLVGPGQANSPLHF. The CDR3, as DNA: TGTGCCAGCAGTTTAGTAGGCCCGGGACAAGCAAATTCACCCCTCCACTTT.

This clonotype is medium-sized. The chain recombines TRBV9 with TRBJ2-1; D gene ambiguous. V dropped 1 base and J dropped 9 bases, with 11 bases sitting between them. This CDR3 has 13 residues. The germline V gene encodes CDR1 SGDLS and CDR2 YYNGEE. As DNA, the CDR3 is TGTGCCAGCAGCGTAACCTCTATAAGTGAGCAGTTCTTC. It yields the protein CASSVTSISEQFF.

The rearrangement uses TRBV28 and TRBJ2-3; weak D call: TRBD1 (5 bases). The CDR3 is made up of 13 amino acids. The germline V and J ends were trimmed by 1 base and 8 bases, with 10 bases remaining between them. Germline loops: CDR1 MDHEN, CDR2 SYDVKM. The CDR3 nucleotides are TGTGCCAGCAGTTTATTGTCAGGGCGTACGCAGTATTTT. It translates to CASSLLSGRTQYF.

The table lists this clonotype with many counts. The gene calls are TRBV9 and TRBJ2-1, with 13 positions matching TRBD2. V shed 4 bases, J shed 5 bases, and the junction held 18 bases outside the gene matches. The germline V gene has CDR1 SGDLS and CDR2 YYNGEE. The CDR3 covers 20 residues. CDR3 DNA: TGTGCCAGCAGCATAGCCCGGACTAGCGGGAGAAAATCCCATAACAATGAGCAGTTCTTC. Translating gives CASSIARTSGRKSHNNEQFF.

This clonotype counts as medium-sized (0.01 to 0.1%). This chain links TRBV21-1 with TRBJ2-5. TRBV21-1 is termed a pseudogene. The CDR3 has 12 residues. This CDR3 is CASSRSQETQYF. The CDR3, as DNA: TGTGCCAGCAGCAGATCACAAGAGACCCAGTACTTC.

This clonotype was counted between two and nine times. The chain combines TRBV6-5 with TRBJ2-7; D may be TRBD2 (6 bases). Germline CDR1 is MNHEY and CDR2 is SVGAGI. The V end was cut by 8 bases, the J end by 3 bases, with 17 bases between. This CDR3 contains 14 residues. The chain's CDR3 is CASSRGTGLYEQYF. The CDR3 coding sequence is TGTGCCAGCTCGCGAGGGACGGGACTCTACGAGCAGTACTTC.

This chain links TRBV20-1 with TRBJ2-3; D might be TRBD2 (6 bases). CDR1 and CDR2 from the germline V gene are DFQATT and SNEGSKA (reference sequence). The CDR3 is 16 amino acids. Between the trimmed V and J ends, which lost 1 base and 6 bases, there was a span of 20 bases. The CDR3 loop is CSARVPATTSSDTQYF. Here the CDR3 DNA reads TGCAGTGCTAGAGTCCCAGCTACAACTAGCTCGGATACGCAGTATTTT.

This clonotype has a handful of counts. V and J are TRBV11-2 and TRBJ2-5; 10 positions agree with TRBD2. CDR1 and CDR2 (germline): SGHAT, FQNNGV. The junction had 6 bases not matched to a gene; V was cut back by 5 bases and J by 0 bases. This CDR3 is built from 16 residues. Written as DNA, the CDR3 is TGTGCCAGCAGCCCCCGGACTAGCGGATACCAAGAGACCCAGTACTTC. As protein: CASSPRTSGYQETQYF.

The chain couples TRBV29-1 to TRBJ2-1; D perhaps matches TRBD2 (6 bases). The CDR3 runs to 16 residues. Trimming pared 5 bases from V and 0 bases from J, leaving 17 bases between. In germline, CDR1 is SQVTM, CDR2 ANQGSEA. DNA for the CDR3: TGCAGCGTTCATACGGGACTTGTAAGCTCCTACAATGAGCAGTTCTTC. Translation gives CSVHTGLVSSYNEQFF.

The chain employs TRBV20-1 and TRBJ1-2, with 8 bases identical to TRBD1. CDR1 and CDR2 (germline): DFQATT, SNEGSKA (reference sequence). This CDR3 region has 14 residues. The trim removed 6 bases at V and 8 bases at J, leaving 14 bases unmatched. CDR3 protein: CSAPETPGGLGYTF. The CDR3 DNA is TGCAGTGCACCCGAGACCCCAGGGGGCTTAGGCTACACCTTC.

This chain uses TRBV10-3 with TRBJ2-7; D is undetermined. Germline V gene data show CDR1 as ENHRY and CDR2 as SYGVKD. The V gene lost 6 bases and the J gene lost 0 bases, with 9 bases spanning the gap. There are 13 residues in the CDR3. The CDR3 protein is CAISAGFSYEQYV. The CDR3 region has the DNA TGTGCCATCAGCGCCGGTTTCTCCTACGAGCAGTACGTC.